Reported below is one T cell receptor beta chain. The CDR3 end is not reached by the read, which stops 3 residues before it; the germline J gene fills it in. immunoSEQ multiplex PCR used an average of 1200 ng genomic DNA. This table comes from immunoSEQ multiplex PCR, and its TCRdb copy is limited to in-frame clones, with some not included. The repertoire shows roughly 45,000 clones; the top ten hold approximately 0.9%. Losses at the gene ends were 6 bases for V and 7 bases for J; bases not matched to a gene: 12. This CDR3 contains 15 residues. From germline, CDR1 is SNHLY and CDR2 FYNNEI. The sample is drawn from a study of T cells in women clearing cervical HPV infection.

This TCR was recovered from a woman aged 18-69 years with a cervical HPV16 infection that either progressed to CIN3+ or cleared (not recorded which). This chain connects TRBV2 to TRBJ1-5; 7 bases are shared with TRBD1. Material for sequencing was blood buffy coat. The DNA read from the CDR3 is TGTGCCAGCAGGCTACAGGGGAGCGTTAGCCAGCCC. Translation: CASRLQGSVSQP. The entire CDR3 protein reads CASRLQGSVSQPQHF.